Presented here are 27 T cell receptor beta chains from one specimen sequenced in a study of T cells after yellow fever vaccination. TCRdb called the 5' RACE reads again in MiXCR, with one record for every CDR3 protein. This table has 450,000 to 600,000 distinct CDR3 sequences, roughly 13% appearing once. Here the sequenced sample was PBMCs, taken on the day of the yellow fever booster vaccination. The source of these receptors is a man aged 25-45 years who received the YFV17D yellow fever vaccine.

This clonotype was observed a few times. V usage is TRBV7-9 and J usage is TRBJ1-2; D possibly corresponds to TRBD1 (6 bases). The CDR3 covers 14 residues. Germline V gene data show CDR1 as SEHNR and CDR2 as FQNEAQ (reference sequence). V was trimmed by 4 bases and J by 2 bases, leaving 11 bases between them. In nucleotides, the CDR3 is TGTGCCAGCAGCTCGGACAGAGCAAACTATGGCTACACCTTC. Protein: CASSSDRANYGYTF.

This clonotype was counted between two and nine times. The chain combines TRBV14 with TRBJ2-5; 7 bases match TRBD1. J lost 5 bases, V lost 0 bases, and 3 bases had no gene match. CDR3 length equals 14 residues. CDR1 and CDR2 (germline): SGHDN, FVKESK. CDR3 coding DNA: TGTGCCAGCAGCCAAGATCAGGGGGTCGAGACCCAGTACTTC. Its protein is CASSQDQGVETQYF.

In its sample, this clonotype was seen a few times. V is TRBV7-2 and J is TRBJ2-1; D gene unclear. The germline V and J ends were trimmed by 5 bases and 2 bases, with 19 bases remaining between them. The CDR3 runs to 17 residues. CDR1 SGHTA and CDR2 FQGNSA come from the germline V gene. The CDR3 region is CASSPMGRPFTYNEQFF. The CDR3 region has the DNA TGTGCCAGCAGCCCCATGGGCCGGCCCTTTACCTACAATGAGCAGTTCTTC.

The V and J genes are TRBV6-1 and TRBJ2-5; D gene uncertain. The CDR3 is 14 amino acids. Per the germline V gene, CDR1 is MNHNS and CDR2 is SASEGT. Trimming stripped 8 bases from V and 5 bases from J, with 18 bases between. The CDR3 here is CASPLTGPRETQYF. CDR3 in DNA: TGTGCCAGCCCGCTAACCGGGCCCAGGGAGACCCAGTACTTC.

DNA for the CDR3: TGTGCCAGCAGCCGGGACAGGACGAACACCGGGGAGCTGTTTTTT. Translation gives CASSRDRTNTGELFF. The chain carries TRBV5-4 and TRBJ2-2, with 8 nucleotides matching TRBD1. J lost 0 bases, V lost 4 bases, and 2 bases had no gene match. From germline, CDR1 is SGHNT and CDR2 YYREEE (reference sequence). The CDR3 contains 15 residues.

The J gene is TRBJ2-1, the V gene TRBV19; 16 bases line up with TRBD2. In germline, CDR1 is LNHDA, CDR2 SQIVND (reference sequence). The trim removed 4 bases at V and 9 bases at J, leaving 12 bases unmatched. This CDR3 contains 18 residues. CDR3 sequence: CASSRDTGTSGRAGEQFF. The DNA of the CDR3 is TGTGCCAGTAGTAGAGATACCGGGACTAGCGGGAGGGCCGGTGAGCAGTTCTTC.

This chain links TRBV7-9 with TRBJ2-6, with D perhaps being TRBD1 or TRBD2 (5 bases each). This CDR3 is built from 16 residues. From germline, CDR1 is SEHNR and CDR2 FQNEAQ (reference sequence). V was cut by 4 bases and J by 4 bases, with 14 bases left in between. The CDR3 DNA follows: TGTGCCAGCAGCTCTGGAAGGGACGTCGGGGCCAACGTCCTGACTTTC. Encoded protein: CASSSGRDVGANVLTF.

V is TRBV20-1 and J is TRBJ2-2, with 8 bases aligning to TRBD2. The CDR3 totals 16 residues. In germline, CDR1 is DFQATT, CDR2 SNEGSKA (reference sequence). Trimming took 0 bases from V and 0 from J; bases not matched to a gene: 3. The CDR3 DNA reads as TGCAGTGCTAGAGATCATAGCGGGACGAACACCGGGGAGCTGTTTTTT. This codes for CSARDHSGTNTGELFF.

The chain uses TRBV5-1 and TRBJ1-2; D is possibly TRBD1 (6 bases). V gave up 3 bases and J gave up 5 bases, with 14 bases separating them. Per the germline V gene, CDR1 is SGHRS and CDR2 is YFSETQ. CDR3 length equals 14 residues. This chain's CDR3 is CASSSPDSTYGYTF. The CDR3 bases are TGCGCCAGCAGCTCTCCGGACAGCACGTATGGCTACACCTTC. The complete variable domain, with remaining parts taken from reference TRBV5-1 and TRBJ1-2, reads KAGVTQTPRYLIKTRGQQVTLSCSPISGHRSVSWYQQTPGQGLQFLFEYFSETQRNKGNFPGRFSGRQFSNSRSEMNVSTLELGDSALYLCASSSPDSTYGYTFGSGTRLTVV.

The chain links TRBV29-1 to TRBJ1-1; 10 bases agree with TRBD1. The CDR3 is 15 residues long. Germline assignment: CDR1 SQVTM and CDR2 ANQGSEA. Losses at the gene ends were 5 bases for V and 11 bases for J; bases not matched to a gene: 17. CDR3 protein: CSVSWVEGQGKGAFF. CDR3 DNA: TGCAGCGTTTCCTGGGTAGAGGGACAGGGGAAGGGGGCTTTCTTT.

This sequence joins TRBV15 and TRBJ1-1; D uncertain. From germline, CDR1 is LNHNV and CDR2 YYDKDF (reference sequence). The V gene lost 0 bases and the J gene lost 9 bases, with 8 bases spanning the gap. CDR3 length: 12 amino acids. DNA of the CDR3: TGTGCCACCAGCAGAGATGTAGGCAAAGCTTTCTTT. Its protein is CATSRDVGKAFF.

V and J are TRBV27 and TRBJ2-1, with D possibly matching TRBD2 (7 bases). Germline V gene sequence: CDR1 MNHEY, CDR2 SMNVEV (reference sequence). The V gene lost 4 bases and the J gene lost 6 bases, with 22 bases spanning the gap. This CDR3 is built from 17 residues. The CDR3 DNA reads TGTGCCAGCAGTTCACTACTCTCGGGGGGCGTCGGCAATGAGCAGTTCTTC. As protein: CASSSLLSGGVGNEQFF.

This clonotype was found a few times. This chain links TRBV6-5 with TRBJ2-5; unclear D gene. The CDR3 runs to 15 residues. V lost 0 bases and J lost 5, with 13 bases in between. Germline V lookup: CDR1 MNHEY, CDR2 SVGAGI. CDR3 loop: CASSYSPISSETQYF. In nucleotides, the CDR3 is TGTGCCAGCAGTTACTCTCCGATTAGCTCGGAGACCCAGTACTTC.

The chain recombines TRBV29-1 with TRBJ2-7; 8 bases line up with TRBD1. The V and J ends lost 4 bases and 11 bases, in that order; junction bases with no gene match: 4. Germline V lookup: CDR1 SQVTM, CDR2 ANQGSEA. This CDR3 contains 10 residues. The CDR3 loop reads CSVVLGQEYF. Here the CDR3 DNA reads TGCAGCGTTGTTTTGGGACAGGAGTACTTC.

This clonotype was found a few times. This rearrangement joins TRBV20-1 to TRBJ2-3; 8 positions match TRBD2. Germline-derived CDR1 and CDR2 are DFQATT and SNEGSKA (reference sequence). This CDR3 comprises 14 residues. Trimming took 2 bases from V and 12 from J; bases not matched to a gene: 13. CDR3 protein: CSARKREFYPEQYF. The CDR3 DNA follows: TGCAGTGCTAGAAAGCGGGAGTTCTACCCTGAACAGTATTTT.

The CDR3 DNA is TGTGCCAGCAGCCGTGACAGCTACTACTACGAGCAGTACTTC. This translates into CASSRDSYYYEQYF. The genes are TRBV7-9 and TRBJ2-7; TRBD1 is a possible D gene (5 bases). Germline CDR1 and CDR2: SEHNR and FQNEAQ (reference sequence). CDR3 length: 14 amino acids. The V and J ends lost 5 bases and 3 bases respectively, with 14 bases between them.

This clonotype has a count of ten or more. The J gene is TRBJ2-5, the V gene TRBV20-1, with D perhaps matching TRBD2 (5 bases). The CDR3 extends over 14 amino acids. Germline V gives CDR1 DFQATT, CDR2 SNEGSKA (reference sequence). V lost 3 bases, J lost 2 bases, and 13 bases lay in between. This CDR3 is CSARAGNLQETQYF. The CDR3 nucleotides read TGCAGTGCTAGGGCCGGGAACCTTCAAGAGACCCAGTACTTC.

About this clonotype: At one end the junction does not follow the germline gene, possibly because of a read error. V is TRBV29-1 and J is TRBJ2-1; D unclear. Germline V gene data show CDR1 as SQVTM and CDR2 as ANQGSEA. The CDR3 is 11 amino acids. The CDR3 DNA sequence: TGCAGCGTTGGTCAAGAGTTCCCTTCTAGTTTC. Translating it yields CSVGQEFPSSF.

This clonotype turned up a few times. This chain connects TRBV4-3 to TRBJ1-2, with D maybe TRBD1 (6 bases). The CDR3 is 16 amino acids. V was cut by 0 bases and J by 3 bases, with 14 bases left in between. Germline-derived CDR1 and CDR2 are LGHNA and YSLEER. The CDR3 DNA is TGCGCCAGCAGCCAAGATCCCAGGGGTAATTACTATGGCTACACCTTC. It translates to CASSQDPRGNYYGYTF.

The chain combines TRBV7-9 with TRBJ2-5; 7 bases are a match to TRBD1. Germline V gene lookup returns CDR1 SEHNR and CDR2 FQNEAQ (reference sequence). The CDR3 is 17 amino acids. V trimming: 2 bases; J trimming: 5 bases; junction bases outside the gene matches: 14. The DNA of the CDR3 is TGTGCCAGCAGCTTACCTGGCCGGGACAGAAGGAGGGAGACCCAGTACTTC. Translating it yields CASSLPGRDRRRETQYF.

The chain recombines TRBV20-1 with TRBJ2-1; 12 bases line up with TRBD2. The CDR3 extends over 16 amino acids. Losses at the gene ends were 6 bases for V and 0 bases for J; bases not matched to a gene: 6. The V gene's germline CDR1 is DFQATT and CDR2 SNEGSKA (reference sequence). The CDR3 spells CSAEPGLAGSYNEQFF. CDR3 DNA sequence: TGCAGTGCGGAACCGGGACTAGCGGGCTCCTACAATGAGCAGTTCTTC.

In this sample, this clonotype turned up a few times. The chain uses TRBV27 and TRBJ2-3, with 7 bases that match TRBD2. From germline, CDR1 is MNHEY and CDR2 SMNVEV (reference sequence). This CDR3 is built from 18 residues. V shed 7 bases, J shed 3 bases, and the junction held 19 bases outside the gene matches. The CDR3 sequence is CASKDPRWGGGPTDTQYF. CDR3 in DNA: TGTGCCAGCAAGGACCCCCGCTGGGGGGGAGGGCCAACAGATACGCAGTATTTT.

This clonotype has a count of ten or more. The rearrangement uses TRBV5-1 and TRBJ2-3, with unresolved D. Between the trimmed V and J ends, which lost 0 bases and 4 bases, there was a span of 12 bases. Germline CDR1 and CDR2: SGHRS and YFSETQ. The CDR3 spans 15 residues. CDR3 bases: TGCGCCAGCAGCTTGGCCATGGTAGCTGCAGATACGCAGTATTTT. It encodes CASSLAMVAADTQYF. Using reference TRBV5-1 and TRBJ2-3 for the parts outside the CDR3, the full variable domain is KAGVTQTPRYLIKTRGQQVTLSCSPISGHRSVSWYQQTPGQGLQFLFEYFSETQRNKGNFPGRFSGRQFSNSRSEMNVSTLELGDSALYLCASSLAMVAADTQYFGPGTRLTVL.

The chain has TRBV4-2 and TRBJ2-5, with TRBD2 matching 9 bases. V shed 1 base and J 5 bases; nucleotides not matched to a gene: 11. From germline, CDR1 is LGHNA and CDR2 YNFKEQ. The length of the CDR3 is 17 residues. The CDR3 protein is CASSQGSRGRAGETQYF. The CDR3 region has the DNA TGTGCCAGCAGCCAAGGATCTCGCGGGAGGGCCGGTGAGACCCAGTACTTC.

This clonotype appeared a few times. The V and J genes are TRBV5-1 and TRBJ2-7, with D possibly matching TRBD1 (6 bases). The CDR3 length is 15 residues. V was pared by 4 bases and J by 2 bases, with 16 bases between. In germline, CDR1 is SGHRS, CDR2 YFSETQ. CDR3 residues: CASSGGIGLTYEQYF. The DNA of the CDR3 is TGCGCCAGCAGCGGGGGCATTGGGCTTACCTACGAGCAGTACTTC.

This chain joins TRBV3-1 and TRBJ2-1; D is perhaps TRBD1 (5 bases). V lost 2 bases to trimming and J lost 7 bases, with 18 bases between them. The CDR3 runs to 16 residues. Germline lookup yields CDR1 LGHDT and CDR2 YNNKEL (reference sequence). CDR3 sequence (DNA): TGTGCCAGCAGCCAAAATATGGGGCTAAGGTCGAATGAGCAGTTCTTC. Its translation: CASSQNMGLRSNEQFF.

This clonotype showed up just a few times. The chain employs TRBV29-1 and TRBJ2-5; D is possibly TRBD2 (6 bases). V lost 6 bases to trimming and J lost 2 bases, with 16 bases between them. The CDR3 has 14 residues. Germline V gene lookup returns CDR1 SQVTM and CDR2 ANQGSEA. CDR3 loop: CSVPGLNFQETQYF. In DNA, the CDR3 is TGCAGCGTCCCGGGACTTAATTTTCAAGAGACCCAGTACTTC.